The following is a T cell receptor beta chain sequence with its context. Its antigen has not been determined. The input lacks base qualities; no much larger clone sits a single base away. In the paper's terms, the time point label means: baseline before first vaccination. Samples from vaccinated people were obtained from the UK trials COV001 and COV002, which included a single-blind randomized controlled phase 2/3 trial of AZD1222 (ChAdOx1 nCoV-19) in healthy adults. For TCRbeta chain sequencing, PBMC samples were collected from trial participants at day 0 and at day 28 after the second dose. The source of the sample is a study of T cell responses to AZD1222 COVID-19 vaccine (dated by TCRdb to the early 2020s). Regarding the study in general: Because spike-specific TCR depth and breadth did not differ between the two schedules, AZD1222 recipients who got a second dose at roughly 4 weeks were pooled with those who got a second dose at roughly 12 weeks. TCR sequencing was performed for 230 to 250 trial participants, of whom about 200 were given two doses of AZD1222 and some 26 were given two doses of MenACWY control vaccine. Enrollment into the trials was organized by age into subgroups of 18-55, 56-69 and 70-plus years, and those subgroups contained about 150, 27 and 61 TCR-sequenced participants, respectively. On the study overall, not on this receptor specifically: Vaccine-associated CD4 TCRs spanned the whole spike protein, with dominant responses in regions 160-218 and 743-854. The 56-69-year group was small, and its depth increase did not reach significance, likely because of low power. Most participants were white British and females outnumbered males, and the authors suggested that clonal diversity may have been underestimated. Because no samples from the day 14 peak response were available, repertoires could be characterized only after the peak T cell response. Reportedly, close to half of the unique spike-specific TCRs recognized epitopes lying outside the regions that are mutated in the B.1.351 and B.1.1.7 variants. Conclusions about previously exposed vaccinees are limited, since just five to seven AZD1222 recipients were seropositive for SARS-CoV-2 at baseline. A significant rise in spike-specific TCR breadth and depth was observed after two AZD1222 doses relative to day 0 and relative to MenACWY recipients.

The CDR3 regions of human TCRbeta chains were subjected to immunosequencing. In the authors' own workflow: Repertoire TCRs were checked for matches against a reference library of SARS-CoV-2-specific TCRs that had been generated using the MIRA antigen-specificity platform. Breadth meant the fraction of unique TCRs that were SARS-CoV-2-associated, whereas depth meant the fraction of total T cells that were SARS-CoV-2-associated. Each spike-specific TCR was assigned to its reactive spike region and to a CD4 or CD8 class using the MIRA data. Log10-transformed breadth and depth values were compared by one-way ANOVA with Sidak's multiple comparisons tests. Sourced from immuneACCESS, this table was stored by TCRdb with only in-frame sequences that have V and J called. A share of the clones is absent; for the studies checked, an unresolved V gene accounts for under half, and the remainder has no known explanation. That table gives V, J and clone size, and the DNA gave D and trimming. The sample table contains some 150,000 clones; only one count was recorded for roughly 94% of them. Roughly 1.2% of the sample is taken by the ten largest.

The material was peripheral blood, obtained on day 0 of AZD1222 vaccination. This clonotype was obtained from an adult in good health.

The bases read TGTGCCAGCAGTTACCAGCCAGGGTACGAGCAGTACGTC. Its protein is CASSYQPGYEQYV. The rearranged segments are TRBV6-5 and TRBJ2-7; D gene: possibly TRBD1, on 5 matching bases. The CDR3 numbers 13 residues from cysteine through valine. Just CDR3 DNA is preserved here, 39 bases in frame from base 1. Looking up the germline V gene yields CDR1 MNHEY and CDR2 SVGAGI. Cut back by 2 bases and 4 bases, the V and J ends lie 9 bases apart.